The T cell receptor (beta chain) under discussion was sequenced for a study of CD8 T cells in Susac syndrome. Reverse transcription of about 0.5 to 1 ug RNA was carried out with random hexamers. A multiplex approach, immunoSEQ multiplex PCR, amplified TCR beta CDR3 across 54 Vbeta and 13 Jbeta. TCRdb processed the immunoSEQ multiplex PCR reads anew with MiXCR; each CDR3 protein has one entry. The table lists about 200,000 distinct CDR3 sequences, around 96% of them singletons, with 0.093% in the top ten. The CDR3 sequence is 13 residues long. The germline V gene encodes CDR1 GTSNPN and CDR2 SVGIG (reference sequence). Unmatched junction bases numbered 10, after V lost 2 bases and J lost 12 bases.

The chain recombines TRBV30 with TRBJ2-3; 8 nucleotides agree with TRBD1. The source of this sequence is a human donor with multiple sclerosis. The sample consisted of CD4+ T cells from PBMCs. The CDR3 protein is CAWSSSDRGNQYF. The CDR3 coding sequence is TGTGCCTGGAGTTCCTCCGACAGGGGCAATCAGTATTTT.